This T cell receptor beta chain was obtained from a study of cytomegalovirus exposure and HLA in healthy donors. The CDR3 contains 13 residues. V lost 1 base to trimming and J lost 4 bases, with 5 bases between them. Germline CDR1 is SGHVS and CDR2 is FQNEAQ. Findings and limits, study-wide: Later analysis demonstrated an association between a missense DCLRE1C variant and TCR beta V- and J-gene trimming.

The PCR used 60 Vbeta and 13 Jbeta primers. Sequencing used immunoSEQ multiplex PCR; TCRdb keeps in-frame clones, though not all of them. The repertoire holds more than 150,000 clones, with roughly 78% as singletons. This clone showed up just a few times. Its antigen remains unidentified. Regarding donors, all were healthy bone marrow donors. The source is a woman aged 50 to 60 in good health and CMV-seropositive. V and J are TRBV7-8 and TRBJ1-5; D is undetermined. Material for sequencing was PBMCs. This chain's CDR3 is CASSLVRNQPQHF. In DNA, the CDR3 is TGTGCCAGCAGCTTAGTTAGAAATCAGCCCCAGCATTTT.